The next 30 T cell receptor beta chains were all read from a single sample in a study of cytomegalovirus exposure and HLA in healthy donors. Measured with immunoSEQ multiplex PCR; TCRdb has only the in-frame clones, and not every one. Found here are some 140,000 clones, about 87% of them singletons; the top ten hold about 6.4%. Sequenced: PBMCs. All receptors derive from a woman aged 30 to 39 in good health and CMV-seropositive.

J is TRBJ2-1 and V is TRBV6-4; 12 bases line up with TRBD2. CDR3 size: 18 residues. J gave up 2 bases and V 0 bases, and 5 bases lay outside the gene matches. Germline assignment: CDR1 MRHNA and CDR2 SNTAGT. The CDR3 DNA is TGTGCCAGCAGTGACTCGGGTCTAGCGGGGGGGCCCTACAATGAGCAGTTCTTC. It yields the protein CASSDSGLAGGPYNEQFF.

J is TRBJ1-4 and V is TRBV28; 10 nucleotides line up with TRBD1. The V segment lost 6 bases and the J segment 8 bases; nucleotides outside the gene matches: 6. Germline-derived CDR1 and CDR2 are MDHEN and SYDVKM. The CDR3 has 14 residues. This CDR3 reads CASRRGQGREKLFF. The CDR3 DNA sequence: TGTGCCAGCAGAAGGGGACAGGGGCGAGAAAAACTGTTTTTT.

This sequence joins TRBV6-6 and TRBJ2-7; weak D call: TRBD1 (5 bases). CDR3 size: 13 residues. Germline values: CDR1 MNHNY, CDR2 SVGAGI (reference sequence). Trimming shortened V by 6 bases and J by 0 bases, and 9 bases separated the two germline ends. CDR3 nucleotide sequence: TGTGCCAGCAGCCCGACAGCCTCCTACGAGCAGTACTTC. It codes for CASSPTASYEQYF.

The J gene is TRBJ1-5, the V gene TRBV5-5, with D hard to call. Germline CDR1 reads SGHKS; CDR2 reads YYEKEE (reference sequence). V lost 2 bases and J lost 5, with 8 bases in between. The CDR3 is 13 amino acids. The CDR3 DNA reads TGTGCCAGCAGCTTCGGAACAGATCAGCCCCAGCATTTT. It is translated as CASSFGTDQPQHF.

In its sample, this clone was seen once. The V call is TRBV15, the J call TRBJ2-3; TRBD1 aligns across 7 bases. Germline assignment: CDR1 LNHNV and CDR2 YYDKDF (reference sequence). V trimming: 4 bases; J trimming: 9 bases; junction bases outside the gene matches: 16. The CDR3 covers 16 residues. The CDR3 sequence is CATSNSWTGSGQTQYF. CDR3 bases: TGTGCCACCAGCAACTCGTGGACAGGTTCGGGTCAGACGCAGTATTTT.

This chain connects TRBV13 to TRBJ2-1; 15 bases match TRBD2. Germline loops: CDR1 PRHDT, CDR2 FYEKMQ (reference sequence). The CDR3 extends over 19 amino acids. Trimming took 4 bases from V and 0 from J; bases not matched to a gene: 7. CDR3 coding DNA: TGTGCCAGCAGCTCAACCGGACTAGCGGGAGGGACCTCCTACAATGAGCAGTTCTTC. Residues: CASSSTGLAGGTSYNEQFF.

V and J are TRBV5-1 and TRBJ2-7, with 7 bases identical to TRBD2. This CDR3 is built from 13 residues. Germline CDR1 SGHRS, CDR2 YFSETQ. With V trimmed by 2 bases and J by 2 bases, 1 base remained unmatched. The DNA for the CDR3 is TGCGCCAGCAGCTTTGCGGGGGCCTACGAGCAGTACTTC. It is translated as CASSFAGAYEQYF.

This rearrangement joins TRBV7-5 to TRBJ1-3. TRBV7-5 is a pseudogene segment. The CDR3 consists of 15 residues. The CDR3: CARSGERPLGNTIYF. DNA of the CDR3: TGTGCCAGAAGCGGAGAGCGGCCTCTTGGAAACACCATATATTTT.

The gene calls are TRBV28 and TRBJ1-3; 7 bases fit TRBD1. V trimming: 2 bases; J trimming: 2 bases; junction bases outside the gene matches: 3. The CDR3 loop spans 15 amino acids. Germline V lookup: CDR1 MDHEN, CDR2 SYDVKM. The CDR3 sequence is CASSLLQGTGNTIYF. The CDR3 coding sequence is TGTGCCAGCAGTTTACTACAGGGGACTGGAAACACCATATATTTT.

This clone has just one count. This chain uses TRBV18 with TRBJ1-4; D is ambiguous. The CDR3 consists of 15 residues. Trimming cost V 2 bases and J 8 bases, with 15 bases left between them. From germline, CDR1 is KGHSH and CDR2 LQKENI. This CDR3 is CASSPGQKEAEKLFF. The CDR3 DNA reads TGTGCCAGCTCACCAGGGCAGAAGGAAGCCGAAAAACTGTTTTTT.

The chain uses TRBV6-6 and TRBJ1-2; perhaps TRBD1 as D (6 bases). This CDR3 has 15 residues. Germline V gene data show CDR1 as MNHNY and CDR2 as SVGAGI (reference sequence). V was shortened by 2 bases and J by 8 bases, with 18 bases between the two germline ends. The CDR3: CASSYPTTGPRGYTF. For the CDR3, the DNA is TGTGCCAGCAGTTACCCCACGACAGGACCGAGGGGCTACACCTTC.

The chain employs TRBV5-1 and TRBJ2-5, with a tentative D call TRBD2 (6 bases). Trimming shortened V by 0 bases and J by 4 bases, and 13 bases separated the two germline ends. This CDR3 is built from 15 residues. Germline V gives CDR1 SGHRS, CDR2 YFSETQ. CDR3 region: CASSLVDVGGETQYF. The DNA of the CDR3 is TGCGCCAGCAGCTTGGTGGACGTCGGGGGAGAGACCCAGTACTTC.

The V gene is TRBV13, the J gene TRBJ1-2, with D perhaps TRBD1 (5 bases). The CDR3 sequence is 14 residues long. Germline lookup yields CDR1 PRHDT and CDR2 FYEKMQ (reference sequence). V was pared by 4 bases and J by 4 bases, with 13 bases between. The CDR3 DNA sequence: TGTGCCAGCAGCTCTCCAGGGTGGACCTATGGCTACACCTTC. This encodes CASSSPGWTYGYTF.

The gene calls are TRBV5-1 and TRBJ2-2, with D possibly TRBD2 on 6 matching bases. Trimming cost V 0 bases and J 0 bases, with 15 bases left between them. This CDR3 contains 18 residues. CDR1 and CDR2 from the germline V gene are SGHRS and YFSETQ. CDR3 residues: CASSLVLALDSNTGELFF. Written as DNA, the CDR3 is TGCGCCAGCAGCTTGGTGCTAGCGCTAGACTCGAACACCGGGGAGCTGTTTTTT.

The CDR3 DNA is TGTGCCAGCAGTTTTAGGACAGGGCCCTACGAGCAGTACTTC. Its translation: CASSFRTGPYEQYF. The chain uses TRBV28 and TRBJ2-7, with TRBD1 identical over 8 bases. V trimming: 3 bases; J trimming: 2 bases; junction bases outside the gene matches: 3. The CDR3 length is 14 residues. The V gene's germline CDR1 is MDHEN and CDR2 SYDVKM.

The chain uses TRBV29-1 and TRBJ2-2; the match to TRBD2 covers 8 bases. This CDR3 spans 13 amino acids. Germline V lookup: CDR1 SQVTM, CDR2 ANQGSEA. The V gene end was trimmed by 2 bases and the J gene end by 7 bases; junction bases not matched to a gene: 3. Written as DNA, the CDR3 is TGCAGCGTTGAACGCCGGGGGGGCGGGGAGCTGTTTTTT. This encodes CSVERRGGGELFF.

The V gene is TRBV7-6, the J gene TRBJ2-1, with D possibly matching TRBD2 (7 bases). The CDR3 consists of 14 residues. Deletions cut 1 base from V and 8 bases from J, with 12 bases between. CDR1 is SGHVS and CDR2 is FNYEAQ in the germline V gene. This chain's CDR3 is CASSLVGGADEQFF. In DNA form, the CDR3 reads TGTGCCAGCAGCTTAGTGGGGGGGGCCGATGAGCAGTTCTTC.

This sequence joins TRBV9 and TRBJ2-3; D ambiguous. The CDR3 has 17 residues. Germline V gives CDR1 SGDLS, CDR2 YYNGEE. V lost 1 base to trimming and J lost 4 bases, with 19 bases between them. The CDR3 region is CASSVQWSNAEADTQYF. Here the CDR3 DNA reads TGTGCCAGCAGCGTACAATGGTCGAACGCAGAAGCAGATACGCAGTATTTT.

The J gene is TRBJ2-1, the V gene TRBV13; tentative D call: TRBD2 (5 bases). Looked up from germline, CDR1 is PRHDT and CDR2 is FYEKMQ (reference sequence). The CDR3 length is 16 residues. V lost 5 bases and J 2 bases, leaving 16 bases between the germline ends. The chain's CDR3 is CASSPPSSGAYNEQFF. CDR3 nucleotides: TGTGCCAGCAGCCCCCCGTCCAGCGGAGCCTACAATGAGCAGTTCTTC.

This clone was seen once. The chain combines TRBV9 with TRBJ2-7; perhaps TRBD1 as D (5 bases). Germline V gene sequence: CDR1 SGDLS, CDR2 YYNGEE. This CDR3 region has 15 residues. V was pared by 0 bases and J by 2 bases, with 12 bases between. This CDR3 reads CASSVGGRATYEQYF. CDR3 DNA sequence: TGTGCCAGCAGCGTAGGGGGCAGGGCGACCTACGAGCAGTACTTC.

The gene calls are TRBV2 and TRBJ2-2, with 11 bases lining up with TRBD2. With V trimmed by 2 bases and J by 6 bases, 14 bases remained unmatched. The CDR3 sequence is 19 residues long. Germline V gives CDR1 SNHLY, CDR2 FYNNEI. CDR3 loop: CASSEPLTSGKGSSGELFF. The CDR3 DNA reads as TGTGCCAGCAGTGAACCCCTGACTAGCGGGAAAGGATCATCCGGGGAGCTGTTTTTT.

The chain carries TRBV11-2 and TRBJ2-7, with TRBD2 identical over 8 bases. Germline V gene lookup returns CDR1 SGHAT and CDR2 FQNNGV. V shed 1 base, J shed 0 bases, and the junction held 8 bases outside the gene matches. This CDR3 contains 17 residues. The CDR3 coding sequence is TGTGCCAGCAGCTTAGGACTGACTAGCGACCTCTCCTACGAGCAGTACTTC. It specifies CASSLGLTSDLSYEQYF.

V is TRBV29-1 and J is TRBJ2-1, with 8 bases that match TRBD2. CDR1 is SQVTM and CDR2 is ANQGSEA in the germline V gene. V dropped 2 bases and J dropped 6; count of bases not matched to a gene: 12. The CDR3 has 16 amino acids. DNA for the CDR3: TGCAGCGTTGAAACTACAGCGGGAGTTTGGGTCAATGAGCAGTTCTTC. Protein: CSVETTAGVWVNEQFF.

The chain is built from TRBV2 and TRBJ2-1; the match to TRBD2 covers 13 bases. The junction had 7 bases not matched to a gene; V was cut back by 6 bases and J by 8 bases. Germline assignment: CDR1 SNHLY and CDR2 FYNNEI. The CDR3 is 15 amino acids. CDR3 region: CASRVGTSGTDEQFF. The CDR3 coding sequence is TGTGCCAGCAGAGTGGGGACTAGCGGGACCGATGAGCAGTTCTTC.

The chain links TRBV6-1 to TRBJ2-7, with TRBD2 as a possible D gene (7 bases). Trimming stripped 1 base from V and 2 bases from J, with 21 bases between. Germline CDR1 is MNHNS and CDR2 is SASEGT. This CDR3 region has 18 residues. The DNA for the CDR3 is TGTGCCAGCAGTGAAGGGCCCGGGGGGCCAGCTCTGGCCTACGAGCAGTACTTC. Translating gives CASSEGPGGPALAYEQYF.

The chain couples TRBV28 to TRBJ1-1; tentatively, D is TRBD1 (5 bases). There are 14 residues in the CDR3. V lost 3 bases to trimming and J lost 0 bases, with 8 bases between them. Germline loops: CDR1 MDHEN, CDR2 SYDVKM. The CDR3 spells CASSFDRLNTEAFF. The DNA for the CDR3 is TGTGCCAGCAGTTTTGACAGATTGAACACTGAAGCTTTCTTT.

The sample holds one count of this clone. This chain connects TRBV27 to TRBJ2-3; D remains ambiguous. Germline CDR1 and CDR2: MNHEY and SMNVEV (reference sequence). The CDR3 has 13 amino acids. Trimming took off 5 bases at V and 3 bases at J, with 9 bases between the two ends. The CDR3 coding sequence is TGTGCCAGCAGTCCTACGGTGACAGATACGCAGTATTTT. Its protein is CASSPTVTDTQYF.

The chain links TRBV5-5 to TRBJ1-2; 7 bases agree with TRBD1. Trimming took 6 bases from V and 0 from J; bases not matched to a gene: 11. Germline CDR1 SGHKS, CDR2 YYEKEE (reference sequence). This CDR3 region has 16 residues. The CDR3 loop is CASTETGTLPNYGYTF. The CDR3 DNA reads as TGTGCCAGCACCGAGACAGGGACTCTCCCTAACTATGGCTACACCTTC.

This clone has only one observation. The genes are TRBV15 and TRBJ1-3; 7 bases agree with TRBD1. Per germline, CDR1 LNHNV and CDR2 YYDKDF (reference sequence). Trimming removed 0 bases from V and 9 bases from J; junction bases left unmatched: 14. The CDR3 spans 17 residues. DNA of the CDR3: TGTGCCACCAGCAGAGATGGGTACAGGGGTAGTTTTGGCACCATATATTTT. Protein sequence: CATSRDGYRGSFGTIYF.

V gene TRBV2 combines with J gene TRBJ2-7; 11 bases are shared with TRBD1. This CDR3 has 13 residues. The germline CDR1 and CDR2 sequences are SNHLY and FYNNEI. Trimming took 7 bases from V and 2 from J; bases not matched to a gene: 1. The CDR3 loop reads CASKGQGAYEQYF. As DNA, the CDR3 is TGTGCCAGCAAGGGACAGGGGGCCTACGAGCAGTACTTC.